The TCR beta chain described here comes from a study of blood T cell repertoires in COVID-19. Background on the study: Researchers got acute and convalescent COVID-19 samples from the United States, Italy and Spain. Sample material is recorded as cDNA or gDNA derived from T cells, B-cell-depleted T cells, or PBMCs.

Only in-frame clones appear in the TCRdb table, and some are missing; sequencing was by immunoSEQ multiplex PCR. The profile covers 150,000 to 200,000 clones, with roughly nine tenths appearing a single time and over 9.5% taken by the ten largest. This receptor was identified in an older woman with COVID-19, enrolled during active disease. The sequenced sample consisted of peripheral blood.

CDR3 coding DNA: TGCGCCAGCAGCTTGGCCTTGGCGGGAGGATCAAATGAGCAGTTCTTC. The encoded protein is CASSLALAGGSNEQFF. The rearrangement uses TRBV5-1 and TRBJ2-1; TRBD2 aligns across 8 bases. Germline CDR1 reads SGHRS; CDR2 reads YFSETQ. There are 16 residues in the CDR3. V shed 0 bases and J 7 bases; nucleotides not matched to a gene: 9.